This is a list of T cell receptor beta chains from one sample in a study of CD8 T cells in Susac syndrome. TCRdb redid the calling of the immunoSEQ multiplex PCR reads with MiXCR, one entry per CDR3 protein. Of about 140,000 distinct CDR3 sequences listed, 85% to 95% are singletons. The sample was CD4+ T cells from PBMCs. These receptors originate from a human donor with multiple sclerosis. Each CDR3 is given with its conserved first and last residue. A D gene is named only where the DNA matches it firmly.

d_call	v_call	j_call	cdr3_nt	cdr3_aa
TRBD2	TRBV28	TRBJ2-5	TGTGCCAGCAGGACGAGCGGGAGTAGAGAGACCCAGTACTTC	CASRTSGSRETQYF
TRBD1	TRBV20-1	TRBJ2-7	TGCAGTGCTAGGGGGGACAGGGAGCAGTACTTC	CSARGDREQYF
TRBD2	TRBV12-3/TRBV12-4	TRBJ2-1	TGTGCCAGCAGTTTCGTAGCGGGAAATGAGCAGTTCTTC	CASSFVAGNEQFF
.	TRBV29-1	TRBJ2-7	TGCAGCGTGGGGGCTGATTCCTACGAGCAGTACTTC	CSVGADSYEQYF
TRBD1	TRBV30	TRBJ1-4	TGTGCCTGCAGGGGGCTCGCTGAAAAACTGTTTTTT	CACRGLAEKLFF
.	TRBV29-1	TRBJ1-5	TGCAGCGTTCAAAGGGGGGGCAATCAGCCCCAGCATTTT	CSVQRGGNQPQHF
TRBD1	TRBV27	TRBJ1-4	TGTGCCAGCAGTCCCGCGACGCCCGGACAGGGGGGTAATGAAAAACTGTTTTTT	CASSPATPGQGGNEKLFF
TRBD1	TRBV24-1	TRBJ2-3	TGTGCCACCAGTGAGGGACAGGGGGCGGGAGATACGCAGTATTTT	CATSEGQGAGDTQYF
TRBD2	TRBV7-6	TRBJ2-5	TGTGCCAGCAGCTGGTTAGCGGGGGGGCCGGGAGAGACCCAGTACTTC	CASSWLAGGPGETQYF
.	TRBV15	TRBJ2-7	TGTGCCACCAGCAGAGATGGCGGGGCCTACGAGCAGTACTTC	CATSRDGGAYEQYF
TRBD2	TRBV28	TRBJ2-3	TGTGCCAGCAGTCAGCATAGCGGGGGAGGCGCAGATACGCAGTATTTT	CASSQHSGGGADTQYF